Presented here are 20 T cell receptor beta chains from one specimen sequenced in a study of radiotherapy plus CTLA-4 blockade in lung cancer. Libraries were prepared by immunoSEQ multiplex PCR; TCRdb keeps only in-frame clonotypes and omits some of them. This sample has more than 75,000 clones, with approximately 80% found just once. The sequenced sample was peripheral blood, obtained from a patient treated with radiotherapy plus ipilimumab. The receptor source for this set is a human donor with non-small cell lung cancer that progressed on radiotherapy plus ipilimumab.

The chain recombines TRBV19 with TRBJ2-1; 14 bases fit TRBD2. The CDR3 is 15 amino acids. J was trimmed by 7 bases and V by 6 bases; bases with no gene match: 5. The germline CDR1 and CDR2 sequences are LNHDA and SQIVND (reference sequence). The CDR3 spells CASRGLAGGPNEQFF. For the CDR3, the DNA is TGTGCCAGTAGAGGACTAGCGGGAGGACCTAATGAGCAGTTCTTC. Supplemented by reference TRBV19 and TRBJ2-1, the full variable domain reads DGGITQSPKYLFRKEGQNVTLSCEQNLNHDAMYWYRQDPGQGLRLIYYSQIVNDFQKGDIAEGYSVSREKKESFPLTVTSAQKNPTAFYLCASRGLAGGPNEQFFGPGTRLTVL.

The V and J genes are TRBV7-6 and TRBJ2-1, with unresolved D. Germline V gene lookup returns CDR1 SGHVS and CDR2 FNYEAQ. The CDR3 is 14 residues long. With 1 base removed from V and 6 bases from J, the gap between germline ends came to 10 bases. CDR3: CASSLVPAVNEQFF. CDR3 sequence (DNA): TGTGCCAGCAGCTTAGTTCCGGCGGTCAATGAGCAGTTCTTC.

The chain combines TRBV11-3 with TRBJ2-2; TRBD2 matches at 9 bases. V was clipped by 4 bases and J by 5 bases; unmatched bases: 5. This CDR3 spans 15 amino acids. Germline V gene lookup returns CDR1 SGHNT and CDR2 YENEEA. The CDR3 DNA is TGTGCCAGCAGCTCGGGACTAGCAGGGACCGGGGAGCTGTTTTTT. Translated, it gives CASSSGLAGTGELFF.

This clone was counted between two and nine times. The rearrangement links TRBV9 to TRBJ2-1; D could derive from TRBD1 or TRBD2 (5 bases each). V lost 4 bases, J lost 6 bases, and 11 bases lay in between. Germline CDR1 SGDLS, CDR2 YYNGEE. The CDR3 covers 13 residues. CDR3 DNA sequence: TGTGCCAGCAGCACTAGACAGAGCAATGAGCAGTTCTTC. Its protein is CASSTRQSNEQFF.

This chain links TRBV7-6 with TRBJ2-1; TRBD2 matches 9 bases. Trimming at V came to 1 base and at J to 1 base, leaving 5 bases not matched to a gene. From germline, CDR1 is SGHVS and CDR2 FNYEAQ. This CDR3 comprises 17 residues. CDR3 loop: CASSLDGGRVSYNEQFF. Here the CDR3 DNA reads TGTGCCAGCAGCTTAGATGGCGGGAGGGTGTCCTACAATGAGCAGTTCTTC.

This chain joins TRBV5-6 and TRBJ2-1, with TRBD2 matching 9 bases. Germline CDR1 SGHDT, CDR2 YYEEEE. The V segment lost 4 bases and the J segment 2 bases; nucleotides outside the gene matches: 10. CDR3 length equals 17 residues. The CDR3 loop reads CASSTGLAAGPYNEQFF. As DNA, the CDR3 is TGTGCCAGCAGCACGGGACTAGCCGCGGGGCCCTACAATGAGCAGTTCTTC.

This chain joins TRBV19 and TRBJ2-4, with 9 bases lining up with TRBD2. The CDR3 extends over 15 amino acids. The ends lost 2 bases at V and 9 bases at J; junction bases unmatched: 8. Germline V lookup: CDR1 LNHDA, CDR2 SQIVND (reference sequence). CDR3 amino acids: CASSIRRAGGGIQYF. The CDR3 DNA reads as TGTGCCAGTAGTATACGTCGAGCGGGAGGAGGCATTCAGTACTTC. Using reference TRBV19 and TRBJ2-4 for the parts outside the CDR3, the full variable domain is DGGITQSPKYLFRKEGQNVTLSCEQNLNHDAMYWYRQDPGQGLRLIYYSQIVNDFQKGDIAEGYSVSREKKESFPLTVTSAQKNPTAFYLCASSIRRAGGGIQYFGAGTRLSVL.

The chain carries TRBV11-2 and TRBJ2-1; 9 bases map to TRBD1. The CDR3 extends over 18 amino acids. Germline assignment: CDR1 SGHAT and CDR2 FQNNGV. J lost 8 bases, V lost 7 bases, and 21 bases had no gene match. CDR3 amino acids: CASTQAGTGFNFYYEQFF. CDR3 DNA: TGTGCCAGCACCCAGGCCGGGACAGGGTTCAATTTTTACTATGAGCAGTTCTTC.

The gene calls are TRBV28 and TRBJ2-1; D not certain. V was shortened by 7 bases and J by 10 bases, with 14 bases between the two germline ends. The CDR3 is 12 amino acids. From germline, CDR1 is MDHEN and CDR2 SYDVKM. As DNA, the CDR3 is TGTGCCAGCACGTCGGGCAGTTTGGAGCAGTTCTTC. Encoded protein: CASTSGSLEQFF.

This chain connects TRBV6-5 to TRBJ2-2; 8 bases align to TRBD2. V gave up 5 bases and J gave up 6 bases; unmatched junction bases: 2. This CDR3 comprises 13 residues. Germline values: CDR1 MNHEY, CDR2 SVGAGI. This chain's CDR3 is CASSGTRAGELFF. The DNA of the CDR3 is TGTGCCAGCAGTGGGACTAGAGCCGGGGAGCTGTTTTTT.

Turning to this clone: Other DNA sequences in this sample translate to the same CDR3. V gene TRBV12-5 combines with J gene TRBJ2-7; unclear D gene. The germline gives CDR1 LGHNT, CDR2 FRNRAP. V dropped 9 bases and J dropped 4 bases, with 7 bases sitting between them. The CDR3 is 10 residues long. The CDR3 reads CASARYEQYF. The CDR3, as DNA: TGTGCTAGCGCCCGATACGAGCAGTACTTC.

The V call is TRBV5-1, the J call TRBJ1-4; the match to TRBD1 covers 10 bases. Germline values: CDR1 SGHRS, CDR2 YFSETQ. With 4 bases clipped from V and 7 bases from J, the junction kept 10 bases outside the gene matches. This CDR3 has 16 amino acids. CDR3 coding DNA: TGCGCCAGCAGCCTAGCCCTCGGGACAGGGGCTGAAAAACTGTTTTTT. The encoded protein is CASSLALGTGAEKLFF.

CDR3 DNA sequence: TGTGCCAGCAGGTTGGGACAGACTCGACAATATGGCTACACCTTC. It codes for CASRLGQTRQYGYTF. The chain recombines TRBV6-5 with TRBJ1-2; 7 bases agree with TRBD1. V was pared by 6 bases and J by 5 bases, with 12 bases of the junction left unmatched. The CDR3 extends over 15 amino acids. CDR1 is MNHEY, CDR2 SVGAGI, per germline.

The chain's CDR3 is CASSPPGGRGEKLFF. CDR3 bases: TGTGCCAGCAGCCCGCCCGGGGGAAGAGGTGAAAAACTGTTTTTT. The V gene is TRBV13, the J gene TRBJ1-4; tentatively, D is TRBD1 (5 bases). Between the trimmed V and J ends, which lost 5 bases and 7 bases, there was a span of 17 bases. Germline loops: CDR1 PRHDT, CDR2 FYEKMQ (reference sequence). The CDR3 runs 15 residues.

The J gene is TRBJ2-7, the V gene TRBV21-1. TRBV21-1 is a documented pseudogene. The CDR3 runs to 16 residues. The CDR3 DNA sequence: TGTGCCAGCAGCAAAAGGACGGAGATTAAGTCCTACGAGCAGTACGTC. Protein: CASSKRTEIKSYEQYV.

This clone was observed a few times. V gene TRBV6-1 combines with J gene TRBJ2-7, with TRBD1 as a possible D gene (6 bases). Germline lookup yields CDR1 MNHNS and CDR2 SASEGT. The length of the CDR3 is 13 residues. Trimming stripped 4 bases from V and 4 bases from J, with 11 bases between. Here the CDR3 DNA reads TGTGCCAGCAGTGCAAACAGGGTTTACGAGCAGTACGTC. As protein: CASSANRVYEQYV.

This chain uses TRBV19 with TRBJ1-2; weak D call: TRBD1 (6 bases). V was pared by 6 bases and J by 3 bases, with 26 bases between. Germline values: CDR1 LNHDA, CDR2 SQIVND (reference sequence). CDR3 length: 18 amino acids. The CDR3 bases are TGTGCCAGTAGACTCGGGGGACGAACAGGGAGCGCCGACTATGGCTACACCTTC. It is translated as CASRLGGRTGSADYGYTF.

This clone has just one count. V usage is TRBV10-3 and J usage is TRBJ2-2, with D possibly TRBD1 on 5 matching bases. V was shortened by 3 bases and J by 1 base, with 6 bases between the two germline ends. Germline V gene data show CDR1 as ENHRY and CDR2 as SYGVKD. The CDR3 covers 14 residues. The DNA for the CDR3 is TGTGCCATCAGTGACGACAGGAACACCGGGGAGCTGTTTTTT. Protein product: CAISDDRNTGELFF.

This clone was seen a single time. The chain recombines TRBV30 with TRBJ2-7; D may correspond to TRBD1 or TRBD2 (5 bases each). This CDR3 comprises 12 residues. The V gene lost 5 bases and the J gene lost 3 bases, with 11 bases spanning the gap. The germline gives CDR1 GTSNPN, CDR2 SVGIG (reference sequence). CDR3 nucleotide sequence: TGTGCCTGGGACCGGGACGGCTACGAGCAGTACTTC. Translation: CAWDRDGYEQYF.

A single count supports this clone. J is TRBJ1-1 and V is TRBV2; D call uncertain. Trimming removed 1 base at V and 0 bases at J, with 0 bases between. This CDR3 comprises 12 residues. Germline V gene sequence: CDR1 SNHLY, CDR2 FYNNEI. DNA of the CDR3: TGTGCCAGCAGTGAAGTGAACACTGAAGCTTTCTTT. This translates into CASSEVNTEAFF.